This TCR beta chain was identified in a study of cytomegalovirus exposure and HLA in healthy donors. Findings and caveats of the study: Association of a missense DCLRE1C variant with TCR beta V- and J-gene trimming was reported in a later analysis. Rare TCR sequences dominated, though some public TCRs recurred in many donors.

Note on this clone: The target antigen is unknown.

There are 15 residues in the CDR3. With V trimmed by 4 bases and J by 2 bases, 8 bases remained unmatched. CDR1 is MNHEY and CDR2 is SMNVEV in the germline V gene (reference sequence). PCR was performed using 60 Vbeta and 13 Jbeta primers. Assay used: immunoSEQ multiplex PCR; TCRdb lists only in-frame clones, some missing. The sample lists roughly 120,000 clones; around 80% were seen once. Specimen: PBMCs. The TCR originated in a female donor in good health and CMV-seropositive. The rearrangement uses TRBV27 and TRBJ2-7; 7 bases are shared with TRBD1. The CDR3 DNA reads as TGTGCCAGCAGTTCTCACGGACAGGTCCCCTACGAGCAGTACTTC. As protein: CASSSHGQVPYEQYF.